Listed here are 3 T cell receptor beta chains from one sample, sequenced in a study of Ad26.COV2.S vaccination and SARS-CoV-2 variants. Described treatment: roughly 19 received Ad26.COV2.S at low or high dose, single or two shots; about 5 received placebo; per-sample allocation not given. Samples came from day 63 after the first vaccine or placebo injection. TCRdb's copy holds only in-frame clones and misses some; the assay was immunoSEQ multiplex PCR. The profile shows around 450,000 clones, roughly nine tenths of them singletons. The source was peripheral blood, collected in a trial of Ad26.COV2.S vaccine versus placebo. Every receptor here comes from a person between 18 and 59 years old who received the Ad26.COV2.S COVID-19 vaccine or a placebo.

CDR3 loop: CASSLLPGRGQYF. The CDR3 region has the DNA TGTGCCAGCAGCTTATTGCCCGGTCGGGGCCAGTACTTC. The V and J genes are TRBV7-3 and TRBJ2-4; D is possibly TRBD1 or TRBD2 (5 bases each). V shed 2 bases and J shed 13 bases, with 15 bases lying between them. The germline CDR1 and CDR2 sequences are SGHTA and FQGTGA. The CDR3 contains 13 residues.

This clone showed up just once. The chain combines TRBV4-1 with TRBJ1-1, with 10 positions matching TRBD1. The CDR3 spans 14 residues. Germline V gene lookup returns CDR1 MGHRA and CDR2 YSYEKL. Trimming took 0 bases from V and 8 from J; bases not matched to a gene: 3. CDR3 coding DNA: TGCGCCAGCAGCCAAGACCCGGACAGGGGGGAAGCTTTCTTT. It specifies CASSQDPDRGEAFF.

The gene calls are TRBV10-3 and TRBJ2-7, with 10 bases lining up with TRBD2. The CDR3 consists of 17 residues. CDR1 and CDR2 from the germline V gene are ENHRY and SYGVKD. J lost 4 bases, V lost 8 bases, and 17 bases had no gene match. CDR3 in amino acids: CAIGLGATSGEPYEQYF. In DNA form, the CDR3 reads TGTGCCATCGGACTCGGGGCTACTAGCGGGGAACCGTACGAGCAGTACTTC.